These T cell receptor beta chains were read from a single sample in a study of OX40 agonist ivuxolimab in advanced cancers. TCRdb keeps only in-frame clones here, not all; method: immunoSEQ multiplex PCR. Seen here are 55,000 to 75,000 clones, about 86% observed once, and the top ten hold roughly 1.1%. Material: CD4+ or CD8+ T cells sorted from blood, obtained in a trial of the OX40 agonist ivuxolimab. The receptors were gathered from an adult with an advanced solid tumor such as melanoma, head and neck, liver or kidney cancer. Both conserved end residues are part of each CDR3. Each record gives: clone size, J gene, CDR3 length, V gene, D gene, CDR3 protein, CDR3 DNA. D genes are given only for firm matches. Rows may omit the clone size; those that give it use once, few, many or a size class.

>NA|TRBJ1-5|14|TRBV5-6|NA
CASRFSLSNQPQHF
TGTGCCAGCAGGTTTAGTCTTAGCAATCAGCCCCAGCATTTT
>NA|TRBJ1-4|15|TRBV5-1|NA
CASSLNAGYDEKLFF
TGCGCCAGCAGCCTCAACGCGGGTTACGATGAAAAACTGTTTTTT
>NA|TRBJ1-3|15|TRBV7-9|NA
CASSLGRGYGNTIYF
TGTGCCAGCAGCTTAGGAAGGGGCTATGGAAACACCATATATTTT
>NA|TRBJ1-2|14|TRBV7-2|NA
CASSLGDWNYGYTF
TGTGCCAGCAGCTTAGGTGACTGGAACTATGGCTACACCTTC
>NA|TRBJ2-7|14|TRBV28|TRBD1
CASSQQGDLYEQYF
TGTGCCAGCAGTCAACAGGGGGATCTCTACGAGCAGTACTTC
>NA|TRBJ2-1|15|TRBV7-3|NA
CASSSGALRDNEQFF
TGTGCCAGCAGCTCAGGGGCCCTGAGGGACAATGAGCAGTTCTTC
>once|TRBJ2-2|16|TRBV7-2|TRBD2
CASSRGLAGPTGELFF
TGTGCCAGCAGTCGGGGACTAGCGGGACCCACCGGGGAGCTGTTTTTT
>NA|TRBJ1-3|14|TRBV7-9|NA
CASSLQGRGNTIYF
TGTGCCAGCAGCCTCCAGGGGAGGGGAAACACCATATATTTT
>few|TRBJ2-1|14|TRBV4-1|NA
CASSQDQSWNEQFF
TGCGCCAGCAGCCAAGATCAATCCTGGAATGAGCAGTTCTTC
>NA|TRBJ2-5|14|TRBV7-6|NA
CASSQDGYQETQYF
TGTGCCAGCAGCCAGGATGGGTACCAAGAGACCCAGTACTTC
>few|TRBJ1-3|13|TRBV28|NA
CASSSGAGNTIYF
TGTGCCAGCAGTTCTGGGGCCGGAAACACCATATATTTT
>few|TRBJ1-1|14|TRBV5-1|NA
CASSPTTVNTEAFF
TGCGCCAGCAGCCCAACAACAGTGAACACTGAAGCTTTCTTT
>NA|TRBJ1-6|12|TRBV4-1|NA
CASSHPQGNLHF
TGCGCCAGCAGCCATCCACAGGGTAACCTCCACTTT
>NA|TRBJ1-1|17|TRBV7-9|NA
CASRPKGITESGTEAFF
TGTGCCAGCAGGCCGAAAGGGATTACAGAGTCTGGCACTGAAGCTTTCTTT
>NA|TRBJ1-2|14|TRBV27|NA
CASSLVGQSYGYTF
TGTGCCAGCAGTTTAGTCGGACAGAGCTATGGCTACACCTTC
>NA|TRBJ2-3|14|TRBV4-2|NA
CASSQRMGTDTQYF
TGTGCCAGCAGCCAACGCATGGGCACAGATACGCAGTATTTT
>NA|TRBJ1-2|13|TRBV28|NA
CASSLGGAGGYTF
TGTGCCAGCAGTTTAGGGGGCGCGGGTGGCTACACCTTC
>NA|TRBJ2-1|14|TRBV9|TRBD2
CASSATGTSSEQFF
TGTGCCAGCAGCGCTACCGGGACTAGTAGTGAGCAGTTCTTC
>NA|TRBJ2-5|16|TRBV5-1|NA
CASSLVPRRNQETQYF
TGCGCCAGCAGCTTGGTTCCCCGCCGAAACCAAGAGACCCAGTACTTC
>NA|TRBJ2-1|11|TRBV28|NA
CASNSYNEQFF
TGTGCCAGCAATTCCTACAATGAGCAGTTCTTC
>few|TRBJ1-1|17|TRBV28|NA
CASSQVQGSLMNTEAFF
TGTGCCAGCAGCCAAGTGCAGGGGTCTTTAATGAACACTGAAGCTTTCTTT
>NA|TRBJ2-3|13|TRBV5-1|NA
CASSRGSADTQYF
TGCGCCAGCAGCCGGGGGTCCGCAGATACGCAGTATTTT
>NA|TRBJ2-7|13|TRBV11-3|NA
CASSLESYGEQYF
TGTGCCAGCAGCTTAGAATCCTATGGCGAGCAGTACTTC
>NA|TRBJ2-3|13|TRBV6-1|NA
CASSESRADTQYF
TGTGCCAGCAGTGAATCTCGAGCAGATACGCAGTATTTT
>NA|TRBJ2-1|17|TRBV9|TRBD2
CASSVTLTSGNLGEQFF
TGTGCCAGCAGCGTAACCCTAACTAGCGGGAATCTGGGTGAGCAGTTCTTC
>medium-sized|TRBJ2-7|14|TRBV11-3|NA
CASSLGQGVDEQYF
TGTGCCAGCAGCTTGGGTCAGGGAGTCGACGAGCAGTACTTC
>NA|TRBJ1-2|19|TRBV5-1|TRBD1
CASRDRALGPSNTNYGYTF
TGCGCCAGCAGGGACAGGGCCCTGGGACCGTCCAATACTAACTATGGCTACACCTTC
>NA|TRBJ1-2|14|TRBV18|TRBD1
CASVPTGTNYGYTF
TGTGCCAGCGTACCGACAGGGACTAACTATGGCTACACCTTC
>NA|TRBJ1-6|14|TRBV9|NA
CASSAEVYSSPLHF
TGTGCCAGCAGCGCCGAAGTTTATAGTTCACCCCTCCACTTT
>once|TRBJ2-2|14|TRBV6-4|NA
CASSDGGSAGELFF
TGTGCCAGCAGTGACGGGGGAAGCGCCGGGGAGCTGTTTTTT
>NA|TRBJ2-7|12|TRBV6-5|NA
CASSRDSYEQYF
TGTGCCAGCAGCCGGGACTCCTACGAGCAGTACTTC
>NA|TRBJ2-2|12|TRBV7-8|NA
CASSHNVWELFF
TGTGCCAGCAGCCATAATGTTTGGGAGCTGTTTTTT
>NA|TRBJ1-2|13|TRBV6-5|TRBD1
CASTRTGERGYTF
TGTGCCAGCACCAGGACAGGGGAGCGAGGCTACACCTTC
>NA|TRBJ2-3|12|TRBV15|TRBD2
CAIGRARDTQYF
TGTGCCATCGGGAGGGCCCGAGATACGCAGTATTTT
>NA|TRBJ2-7|14|TRBV5-1|NA
CASSLAGASNEQYF
TGCGCCAGCAGCTTGGCAGGGGCCTCTAACGAGCAGTACTTC
>NA|TRBJ2-1|17|TRBV2|NA
CASSEAPTRSSYNEQFF
TGTGCCAGCAGTGAAGCGCCGACCCGGAGCTCCTACAATGAGCAGTTCTTC
>NA|TRBJ1-2|14|TRBV5-8|NA
CASSWGGGSYGYTF
TGTGCCAGCAGCTGGGGGGGAGGAAGCTATGGCTACACCTTC
>NA|TRBJ2-1|16|TRBV19|TRBD2
CASTISGTSGIDEQFF
TGTGCCAGTACTATATCCGGGACTAGCGGGATAGATGAGCAGTTCTTC
>NA|TRBJ2-1|16|TRBV7-2|TRBD1
CASSRSGQGAQNEQFF
TGTGCCAGCAGCCGTTCGGGACAGGGGGCCCAGAATGAGCAGTTCTTC
>NA|TRBJ2-2|13|TRBV4-2|NA
CASSPTDTGELFF
TGTGCCAGCAGCCCGACAGACACCGGGGAGCTGTTTTTT
>once|TRBJ1-2|13|TRBV29-1|TRBD1
CSVESRDRYGYTF
TGCAGCGTCGAGTCCCGGGACAGATATGGCTACACCTTC
>few|TRBJ1-5|15|TRBV30|NA
CAWSVKRRGNQPQHF
TGTGCCTGGAGTGTAAAGAGAAGGGGCAATCAGCCCCAGCATTTT
>NA|TRBJ1-1|13|TRBV6-6|NA
CASSPRVNTEAFF
TGTGCCAGCAGCCCGAGGGTGAACACTGAAGCTTTCTTT
>NA|TRBJ2-3|14|TRBV5-6|NA
CASSSGGRTDTQYF
TGTGCCAGCAGCTCCGGAGGAAGGACAGATACGCAGTATTTT
>few|TRBJ2-1|13|TRBV5-1|NA
CASSWTRDNEQFF
TGCGCCAGCAGCTGGACCCGCGACAATGAGCAGTTCTTC
>NA|TRBJ1-1|12|TRBV9|TRBD1
CASSGDRGFAFF
TGTGCCAGCAGCGGCGACAGGGGTTTTGCTTTCTTT
>NA|TRBJ2-1|13|TRBV4-2|NA
CASSQDIPYAQFF
TGTGCCAGCAGCCAAGATATCCCATATGCGCAGTTCTTC